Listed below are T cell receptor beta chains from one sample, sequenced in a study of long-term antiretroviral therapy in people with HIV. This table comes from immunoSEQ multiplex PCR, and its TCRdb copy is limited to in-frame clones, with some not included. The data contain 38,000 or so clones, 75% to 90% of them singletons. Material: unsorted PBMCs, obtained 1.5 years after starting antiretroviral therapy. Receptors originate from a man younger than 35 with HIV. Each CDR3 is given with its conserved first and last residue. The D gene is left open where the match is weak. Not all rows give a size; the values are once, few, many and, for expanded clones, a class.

CDR3 DNA: TGTGCCAGCAGTTACTCAGCGGACTATGGCTACACCTTC; CDR3 protein: CASSYSADYGYTF; clone size: .; J gene: TRBJ1-2; D gene: .; V gene: TRBV6-6
CDR3 DNA: TGTGCCAGCAGTCCCCGCGCCTTAGCGGCAGCTGGGCAGTTCTTC; CDR3 protein: CASSPRALAAAGQFF; clone size: .; J gene: TRBJ2-1; D gene: .; V gene: TRBV27
CDR3 DNA: TGTGCCAGCAGCTGGGCCATAACTAACTATGGCTACACCTTC; CDR3 protein: CASSWAITNYGYTF; clone size: .; J gene: TRBJ1-2; D gene: .; V gene: TRBV5-5
CDR3 DNA: TGTGCCAGCAGCAATTCCTACGAGCAGTACTTC; CDR3 protein: CASSNSYEQYF; clone size: .; J gene: TRBJ2-7; D gene: .; V gene: TRBV5-4
CDR3 DNA: TGTGCCAGCTCAGAAGGGACACGAGGGGGGCAGCCCCAGCATTTT; CDR3 protein: CASSEGTRGGQPQHF; clone size: few; J gene: TRBJ1-5; D gene: .; V gene: TRBV2
CDR3 DNA: TGCGCCAGCAGCTTGTTGGGGGAGGTAAACAATGAGCAGTTCTTC; CDR3 protein: CASSLLGEVNNEQFF; clone size: .; J gene: TRBJ2-1; D gene: .; V gene: TRBV5-1
CDR3 DNA: TGCAGCGTTGATTGGGGACAGGGGTCCGGGGAGCTGTTTTTT; CDR3 protein: CSVDWGQGSGELFF; clone size: .; J gene: TRBJ2-2; D gene: TRBD1; V gene: TRBV29-1
CDR3 DNA: TGCGCCAGCAGCCGCTCCGGGACAGCGAACACCGGGGAGCTGTTTTTT; CDR3 protein: CASSRSGTANTGELFF; clone size: .; J gene: TRBJ2-2; D gene: TRBD1; V gene: TRBV5-1
CDR3 DNA: TGTGCCAGCAGCTTTGGACGGGGCCAGGGGTCGAGTGAGCAGTACTTC; CDR3 protein: CASSFGRGQGSSEQYF; clone size: .; J gene: TRBJ2-7; D gene: .; V gene: TRBV11-3
CDR3 DNA: TGTGCCAGCAGCAACTCTGGAGCTAGCGGGAGGCTAAGCTCCTACGAGCAGTACTTC; CDR3 protein: CASSNSGASGRLSSYEQYF; clone size: .; J gene: TRBJ2-7; D gene: .; V gene: TRBV21-1
CDR3 DNA: TGTGCCAGCAGCTTAGCCCCCGAAGGGGGCTACACCTTC; CDR3 protein: CASSLAPEGGYTF; clone size: .; J gene: TRBJ1-2; D gene: .; V gene: TRBV7-2
CDR3 DNA: TGTGCCAGCCGAATGGACAGGGTTTCCGAGCAGTACTTC; CDR3 protein: CASRMDRVSEQYF; clone size: .; J gene: TRBJ2-7; D gene: TRBD1; V gene: TRBV6-6
CDR3 DNA: TGTGCCACGGCAACACCCACTAGCACAGATACGCAGTATTTT; CDR3 protein: CATATPTSTDTQYF; clone size: .; J gene: TRBJ2-3; D gene: .; V gene: TRBV19
CDR3 DNA: TGTGCCAGCAGTGGGGTGACTAGCACAGATACGCAGTATTTT; CDR3 protein: CASSGVTSTDTQYF; clone size: .; J gene: TRBJ2-3; D gene: .; V gene: TRBV7-3
CDR3 DNA: TGTGCCAGCACCCCGGGACACAATTCCTACGAGCAGTACTTC; CDR3 protein: CASTPGHNSYEQYF; clone size: once; J gene: TRBJ2-7; D gene: .; V gene: TRBV7-8
CDR3 DNA: TGTGCCAGCAGTTACTCGCTTACGTACCCAGATGAGCAGTTCTTC; CDR3 protein: CASSYSLTYPDEQFF; clone size: .; J gene: TRBJ2-1; D gene: .; V gene: TRBV6-5
CDR3 DNA: TGTGCCAGCAGCTTGGCCAGGGAAGAGACCCAGTACTTC; CDR3 protein: CASSLAREETQYF; clone size: .; J gene: TRBJ2-5; D gene: .; V gene: TRBV5-6
CDR3 DNA: TGTGCCAGCAGTCCCACCGGGACTGGCATTTTGGATACGCAGTATTTT; CDR3 protein: CASSPTGTGILDTQYF; clone size: .; J gene: TRBJ2-3; D gene: .; V gene: TRBV9
CDR3 DNA: TGTGCCAGCAGCGTAGCAAGACTAGCGGGAGGCGGCACCGGGGAGCTGTTTTTT; CDR3 protein: CASSVARLAGGGTGELFF; clone size: .; J gene: TRBJ2-2; D gene: TRBD2; V gene: TRBV9
CDR3 DNA: TGTGCCAGCAATATAGCGGGAGGGCCCTACGAGCAGTACTTC; CDR3 protein: CASNIAGGPYEQYF; clone size: few; J gene: TRBJ2-7; D gene: TRBD2; V gene: TRBV28
CDR3 DNA: TGCGCCAGCGGCCGGACAGCACCTAATGAAAAACTGTTTTTT; CDR3 protein: CASGRTAPNEKLFF; clone size: .; J gene: TRBJ1-4; D gene: .; V gene: TRBV5-1
CDR3 DNA: TGTGCCAGCAGTTCCAACCGACTAGCGGAACCGGGGGATACGCAGTATTTT; CDR3 protein: CASSSNRLAEPGDTQYF; clone size: .; J gene: TRBJ2-3; D gene: TRBD2; V gene: TRBV7-9
CDR3 DNA: TGCGCCAGCAGCCAAGAGGTTCGGGGGTTTGGCTACACCTTC; CDR3 protein: CASSQEVRGFGYTF; clone size: .; J gene: TRBJ1-2; D gene: .; V gene: TRBV4-3
CDR3 DNA: TGTGCCAGCAGCTTTCTTCGGGACTCCTACGAGCAGTACTTC; CDR3 protein: CASSFLRDSYEQYF; clone size: .; J gene: TRBJ2-7; D gene: .; V gene: TRBV7-2
CDR3 DNA: TGTGCCAGCACCCAAGGGGGAGGGCACACTGAAGCTTTCTTT; CDR3 protein: CASTQGGGHTEAFF; clone size: .; J gene: TRBJ1-1; D gene: .; V gene: TRBV4-2
CDR3 DNA: TGTGCCAGCAAGAGGGACGCGAGTAGCTCCTACGAGCAGTACTTC; CDR3 protein: CASKRDASSSYEQYF; clone size: .; J gene: TRBJ2-7; D gene: .; V gene: TRBV6-5
CDR3 DNA: TGTGCCAGCAGCAGACAGGGGGTTGCCTACGAGCAGTACTTC; CDR3 protein: CASSRQGVAYEQYF; clone size: few; J gene: TRBJ2-7; D gene: TRBD1; V gene: TRBV5-5
CDR3 DNA: TGTGCCAGTACCCTGACATCAACTAATGAAAAACTGTTTTTT; CDR3 protein: CASTLTSTNEKLFF; clone size: few; J gene: TRBJ1-4; D gene: .; V gene: TRBV19
CDR3 DNA: TGTGCCAGCAGCGTGTCAGAGAATGGCTACACCTTC; CDR3 protein: CASSVSENGYTF; clone size: once; J gene: TRBJ1-2; D gene: .; V gene: TRBV7-8
CDR3 DNA: TGTGCCAGCAGGGGGTATGCCTGGGAGCAGTACTTC; CDR3 protein: CASRGYAWEQYF; clone size: .; J gene: TRBJ2-7; D gene: .; V gene: TRBV6-1
CDR3 DNA: TGCGCCAGCAGCCAAGATATGGGCCTAGAGGGCTACACCTTC; CDR3 protein: CASSQDMGLEGYTF; clone size: .; J gene: TRBJ1-2; D gene: .; V gene: TRBV4-3
CDR3 DNA: TGTGCCAGTAGTATAGGCGGGACTAGTAAATCGGATGAGCAGTTCTTC; CDR3 protein: CASSIGGTSKSDEQFF; clone size: .; J gene: TRBJ2-1; D gene: TRBD2; V gene: TRBV19
CDR3 DNA: TGTGCCAGCAGCTCTCTAACTGACAGGGAGGGAGGCTACACCTTC; CDR3 protein: CASSSLTDREGGYTF; clone size: .; J gene: TRBJ1-2; D gene: TRBD1; V gene: TRBV5-4
CDR3 DNA: TGTGCCAGCAGGGTTTCTAGTGGCTACACCTTC; CDR3 protein: CASRVSSGYTF; clone size: once; J gene: TRBJ1-2; D gene: .; V gene: TRBV25-1
CDR3 DNA: TGTGCCAGCAGCGTAGGGCGAGGGTGGGAGACCCAGTACTTC; CDR3 protein: CASSVGRGWETQYF; clone size: .; J gene: TRBJ2-5; D gene: .; V gene: TRBV9
CDR3 DNA: TGTGCCTGGAGTTCCAGGGGATCCGAGCAGTACTTC; CDR3 protein: CAWSSRGSEQYF; clone size: .; J gene: TRBJ2-7; D gene: .; V gene: TRBV30
CDR3 DNA: TGCAGCGTTGAAGTTGGGGACAGGGGCTACGAGCAGTACTTC; CDR3 protein: CSVEVGDRGYEQYF; clone size: medium-sized; J gene: TRBJ2-7; D gene: TRBD1; V gene: TRBV29-1
CDR3 DNA: TGTGCCACCAGTAATGGGCCAGCCTCTGGAAACACCATATATTTT; CDR3 protein: CATSNGPASGNTIYF; clone size: .; J gene: TRBJ1-3; D gene: .; V gene: TRBV15
CDR3 DNA: TGTGCCAGCAGCTTAGCCCTCGGGGCTCTCTCCGGGACAGGGTCCTACGAGCAGTACTTC; CDR3 protein: CASSLALGALSGTGSYEQYF; clone size: .; J gene: TRBJ2-7; D gene: TRBD1; V gene: TRBV7-2
CDR3 DNA: TGTGCCATCAGTGATCCTCTAGCGGGAGGGTGGGGCACAGATACGCAGTATTTT; CDR3 protein: CAISDPLAGGWGTDTQYF; clone size: .; J gene: TRBJ2-3; D gene: TRBD2; V gene: TRBV10-3
CDR3 DNA: TGTGCCAGTAGACGTGGCGGGGACACCGGGGAGCTGTTTTTT; CDR3 protein: CASRRGGDTGELFF; clone size: few; J gene: TRBJ2-2; D gene: .; V gene: TRBV19
CDR3 DNA: TGTGCCAGCAGTCCATCCTACAATGAGCAGTTCTTC; CDR3 protein: CASSPSYNEQFF; clone size: .; J gene: TRBJ2-1; D gene: .; V gene: TRBV28
CDR3 DNA: TGTGCCAGCAGTTCCGGGGGGTGGGGACGCTCCTACAATGAGCAGTTCTTC; CDR3 protein: CASSSGGWGRSYNEQFF; clone size: .; J gene: TRBJ2-1; D gene: TRBD2; V gene: TRBV11-3
CDR3 DNA: TGTGCCAGCAGCTTACGCAGTCCTGCAACTAATGAAAAACTGTTTTTT; CDR3 protein: CASSLRSPATNEKLFF; clone size: .; J gene: TRBJ1-4; D gene: .; V gene: TRBV7-2
CDR3 DNA: TGCAGCGTTCGAAGCGGGAGTTCCTCCTACAATGAGCAGTTCTTC; CDR3 protein: CSVRSGSSSYNEQFF; clone size: .; J gene: TRBJ2-1; D gene: TRBD2; V gene: TRBV29-1
CDR3 DNA: TGTGCCAGCAGCGTATCCTTCGGGGAGCTGTTTTTT; CDR3 protein: CASSVSFGELFF; clone size: .; J gene: TRBJ2-2; D gene: .; V gene: TRBV9
CDR3 DNA: TGCGCCAGCAGCCAAGAACGGGTTTTGAACACTGAAGCTTTCTTT; CDR3 protein: CASSQERVLNTEAFF; clone size: .; J gene: TRBJ1-1; D gene: .; V gene: TRBV4-3
CDR3 DNA: TGTGCCAGCAGCTTAGGACTGGGACTAGCGATCCACGAGCAGTACTTC; CDR3 protein: CASSLGLGLAIHEQYF; clone size: .; J gene: TRBJ2-7; D gene: TRBD2; V gene: TRBV7-9
CDR3 DNA: TGTGCCAGCAGCCCGAGCGGGAGCTCCTACGAGCAGTACTTC; CDR3 protein: CASSPSGSSYEQYF; clone size: .; J gene: TRBJ2-7; D gene: TRBD2; V gene: TRBV7-8
CDR3 DNA: TGTGCCTGGAGTCGGGGGTCGGAGGACGAGCAGTACTTC; CDR3 protein: CAWSRGSEDEQYF; clone size: .; J gene: TRBJ2-7; D gene: .; V gene: TRBV30
CDR3 DNA: TGTGCCAGTAGTATAGGGTCTAGCGGGACCTACGAGCAGTACTTC; CDR3 protein: CASSIGSSGTYEQYF; clone size: .; J gene: TRBJ2-7; D gene: TRBD2; V gene: TRBV19
CDR3 DNA: TGTGCCATCAGGGAGAGCTCTGGAAACACCATATATTTT; CDR3 protein: CAIRESSGNTIYF; clone size: few; J gene: TRBJ1-3; D gene: .; V gene: TRBV10-3
CDR3 DNA: TGTGCCAGTTCCTCCCGGACGGATAACACCGGGGAGCTGTTTTTT; CDR3 protein: CASSSRTDNTGELFF; clone size: few; J gene: TRBJ2-2; D gene: .; V gene: TRBV19
CDR3 DNA: TGTGCCAGCAGCTTAAGTGGGGGGCCGGGGGAGCTGTTTTTT; CDR3 protein: CASSLSGGPGELFF; clone size: few; J gene: TRBJ2-2; D gene: .; V gene: TRBV7-3
CDR3 DNA: TGTGCCAGCACACTAGCGTTCGGCGGGGAGCTGTTTTTT; CDR3 protein: CASTLAFGGELFF; clone size: few; J gene: TRBJ2-2; D gene: TRBD2; V gene: TRBV27
CDR3 DNA: TGTGCCAGCAGTTACCGACAGGGTCCGAGAAACACTGAAGCTTTCTTT; CDR3 protein: CASSYRQGPRNTEAFF; clone size: .; J gene: TRBJ1-1; D gene: TRBD1; V gene: TRBV6-5
CDR3 DNA: TGTGCCAGCTCGAACTGGGGAGGGAGGGCCGACGAGCAGTACTTC; CDR3 protein: CASSNWGGRADEQYF; clone size: .; J gene: TRBJ2-7; D gene: TRBD2; V gene: TRBV7-9
CDR3 DNA: TGTGCCAGCAGGCGGACTTCCTACAATGAGCAGTTCTTC; CDR3 protein: CASRRTSYNEQFF; clone size: .; J gene: TRBJ2-1; D gene: .; V gene: TRBV28